This T cell receptor beta chain is drawn from a study of T cells in Graves' hyperthyroidism and ophthalmopathy. CDR1 and CDR2 from the germline V gene are MRHNA and SNTAGT. This CDR3 comprises 15 residues. V lost 2 bases, J lost 0 bases, and 9 bases lay in between. RNA transcripts yielded amplified TCR beta CDR3 regions. Carried out on the TCR CDR3, a first-round RT-PCR used the HTBI primer set. TCRdb re-derived calls from the multiplex PCR reads in MiXCR, one entry per CDR3 protein. This table has fewer than 250,000 distinct CDR3 sequences, approximately 25% appearing once. The authors took PBMCs from over 8.5 ml fresh peripheral blood.

The receptor comes from a woman aged 40 to 55 with Graves' ophthalmopathy. The sequenced material came from blood. V gene TRBV6-4 combines with J gene TRBJ2-3; possible D gene TRBD2, 5 bases. In nucleotides, the CDR3 is TGTGCCAGCAGTGACGGAGCGGTTAGCACAGATACGCAGTATTTT. Its translation: CASSDGAVSTDTQYF.